This T cell receptor (beta chain) was obtained from a study of control samples from healthy donors and cancer patients. TCRdb's copy holds only in-frame clones and misses some; the assay was immunoSEQ multiplex PCR. The sample gives around 170,000 clones, 90% of which show up once; roughly 1.3% is in the top ten. Germline V gene sequence: CDR1 LGHDT, CDR2 YNNKEL (reference sequence). CDR3 length: 14 amino acids. The V end lost 1 base, the J end lost 7 bases, and 8 bases lay between the germline ends. The specimen was blood. This receptor was identified in a woman aged 45-59 years in good health. V gene TRBV3-1 (or the pseudogene TRBV3-2) combines with J gene TRBJ1-6; D is possibly TRBD1 (5 bases). DNA for the CDR3: TGTGCCAGCAGCCAAGGACAGTACAATTCACCCCTCCACTTT. This gives the protein CASSQGQYNSPLHF.